This T cell receptor (beta chain) is from a study of blood T cells in healthy people across ages. The study's findings and limits: Roughly linear declines in TCR beta diversity per million T cells occurred with age.

PCR was performed a second time for about 7 to 12 cycles using a sample-barcoded 5' primer and a J-beta primer mix. TCRdb redid the calling of the 5' RACE reads with MiXCR, one entry per CDR3 protein. The sample shows some 1.5 million distinct CDR3 sequences, 28% of them seen only once. Only a few counts were recorded for this clonotype. What it binds is unknown. The V and J ends lost 2 bases and 8 bases respectively, with 11 bases between them. CDR3 length equals 13 residues. CDR1 and CDR2 (germline): SGHKS, YYEKEE (reference sequence). Material: blood. The clonotype originates from a woman aged 25-40 years in good health. The chain uses TRBV5-5 and TRBJ2-4; the D is unclear. CDR3 loop: CASSFSDWDIQYF. The CDR3 DNA is TGTGCCAGCAGCTTTTCTGACTGGGACATTCAGTACTTC.